The clone carrying this T cell receptor beta chain was detected many times. Its antigen is unknown. The sample belongs to a study of T-cell reconstitution after alpha-beta-depleted transplantation in children. General study findings and limits: Most T-cell counts and diversity one year after the transplant came from T cells that were newly produced.

A library of TCRbeta sequences, prepared with unique molecular identifiers, was generated. TCRdb redid the calling of the PCR reads with MiXCR, one entry per CDR3 protein. The sample has 450,000 to 600,000 distinct CDR3 sequences; 13% are singletons. Germline CDR1 reads SQVTM; CDR2 reads ANQGSEA. V was cut by 6 bases and J by 4 bases, with 15 bases left in between. CDR3 length: 13 amino acids. Here the sequenced sample was PBMCs, mostly from graft donor cells, taken 360 days after TCRalphabeta/CD19-depleted stem cell transplant. The sequence was obtained from a male patient under 18 who had a stem cell transplant for acute myeloid leukemia, so the T cells may come from the graft donor. The chain has TRBV29-1 and TRBJ1-1, with D perhaps matching TRBD1 (5 bases). As DNA, the CDR3 is TGCAGCGTCGCCTCGTCCAGGGCCACTGAAGCTTTCTTT. This gives the protein CSVASSRATEAFF.